This T cell receptor beta chain was observed in a study of circulating and synovial CD4+ cells in juvenile arthritis. General study findings and limits: Bulk blood CD4 repertoires were more diverse than these. Compared with bulk blood, circulating pathogenic-like lymphocytes shared substantially more CDR3 sequences with synovial T cells. Shared-clonotype fractions with synovium likely underestimate full repertoire overlap. CPL versus bulk CD4 samples: T cell genome counts differed by at least an order of magnitude.

The germline V gene encodes CDR1 ENHRY and CDR2 SYGVKD. This CDR3 has 15 amino acids. The V end was cut by 0 bases, the J end by 7 bases, with 12 bases between. Data came from immunoSEQ multiplex PCR; TCRdb stores just in-frame clones and leaves some out. The profile shows more than 30,000 clones, 85% to 95% of them singletons. Concerning this clone: No antigen is known for it.

Sequenced sample: CD4+ T cells from blood. The TCR sequence derives from a human donor with juvenile idiopathic arthritis. The rearrangement uses TRBV10-3 and TRBJ1-4; a weak D match, TRBD1 (5 bases). CDR3 sequence reads: CAISESVGRREKLFF. CDR3 bases: TGTGCCATCAGTGAGTCCGTGGGGCGACGTGAAAAACTGTTTTTT.